These T cell receptor beta chains were read from a single sample in a study of cytomegalovirus exposure and HLA in healthy donors. The method was immunoSEQ multiplex PCR; TCRdb's version includes in-frame clones alone and lacks a portion of them. The sample shows about 69,000 clones, approximately 80% of them seen only once. The sequenced material came from PBMCs. The receptors were sampled from a man aged 18 to 29 in good health and CMV-seronegative. The CDR3 runs from the conserved cysteine through the conserved F or W. D genes are given only for firm matches. The size entry is marked missing in some rows and otherwise reads once, few, many or a size class.

>NA|TRBV28|TRBJ1-5|TRBD1
CASSLVLDRADQPQHF
TGTGCCAGCAGTTTAGTTTTGGACAGGGCGGATCAGCCCCAGCATTTT
>once|TRBV7-7|TRBJ2-3|TRBD1
CASSPDRGTDTQYF
TGTGCCAGCAGCCCCGACAGGGGCACAGATACGCAGTATTTT
>NA|TRBV19|TRBJ2-5|NA
CASSGSAETQYF
TGTGCCAGTTCGGGGTCGGCAGAGACCCAGTACTTC
>NA|TRBV7-2|TRBJ2-6|TRBD1
CASSARTGLSGANVLTF
TGTGCCAGCAGCGCGAGGACAGGACTCTCTGGGGCCAACGTCCTGACTTTC
>NA|TRBV4-2|TRBJ1-6|TRBD1
CASSQALDRVGSPLHF
TGTGCCAGCAGCCAAGCTCTCGACAGGGTAGGTTCACCCCTCCACTTT
>NA|TRBV18|TRBJ2-2|TRBD1
CASSPTGTGDTGELFF
TGTGCCAGCTCACCGACCGGGACAGGGGACACCGGGGAGCTGTTTTTT
>NA|TRBV14|TRBJ1-1|TRBD1
CASSPRQGRTEAFF
TGTGCCAGCAGCCCCCGACAGGGGAGGACTGAAGCTTTCTTT
>NA|TRBV14|TRBJ2-2|NA
CASSLRGGHYTGELFF
TGTGCCAGCAGCCTAAGAGGGGGTCATTACACCGGGGAGCTGTTTTTT
>NA|TRBV23-1|TRBJ2-7|NA
CASSPGQGIRAGGWEQYF
TGCGCCAGCAGTCCCGGACAGGGCATCAGAGCGGGGGGCTGGGAGCAGTACTTC
>once|TRBV2|TRBJ1-4|TRBD1
CASSDQGATNEKLFF
TGTGCCAGCAGTGATCAGGGGGCAACTAATGAAAAACTGTTTTTT
>NA|TRBV5-1|TRBJ1-1|NA
CASSVGRARGLNTEAFF
TGCGCCAGCAGCGTCGGGAGGGCCCGGGGTCTGAACACTGAAGCTTTCTTT
>NA|TRBV5-1|TRBJ2-1|TRBD1
CASSFNRQGALQTYNEQFF
TGCGCCAGCAGCTTTAATAGGCAGGGGGCGCTCCAGACCTACAATGAGCAGTTCTTC
>NA|TRBV6-4|TRBJ2-1|NA
CASSALAGPTNEQFF
TGTGCCAGCAGCGCACTAGCTGGCCCTACCAATGAGCAGTTCTTC
>NA|TRBV6-4|TRBJ1-5|NA
CASSEQVNQPQHF
TGTGCCAGCAGTGAGCAGGTCAATCAGCCCCAGCATTTT
>NA|TRBV19|TRBJ1-3|TRBD1
CASRQGTSGNTIYF
TGTGCCAGTAGACAGGGGACCTCTGGAAACACCATATATTTT
>NA|TRBV6-5|TRBJ2-5|TRBD2
CASTAPGLAKETQYF
TGTGCCAGCACTGCCCCGGGACTAGCGAAAGAGACCCAGTACTTC
>NA|TRBV4-3|TRBJ1-4|NA
CASSQAAGLVEKLFF
TGCGCCAGCAGCCAAGCGGCAGGGCTCGTTGAAAAACTGTTTTTT
>NA|TRBV5-4|TRBJ1-4|NA
CASSLKTGLNEKLFF
TGTGCCAGCAGCTTGAAAACAGGGCTTAATGAAAAACTGTTTTTT
>NA|TRBV5-1|TRBJ2-3|TRBD2
CASSLASGGTDTQYF
TGCGCCAGCAGCTTGGCTAGCGGGGGGACAGATACGCAGTATTTT
>NA|TRBV10-1|TRBJ2-1|TRBD1
CASSEGQGDYNEQFF
TGCGCCAGCAGTGAGGGACAGGGTGACTACAATGAGCAGTTCTTC
>NA|TRBV19|TRBJ2-6|TRBD2
CASSIDSGSGANVLTF
TGTGCCAGTAGTATAGATAGCGGGTCTGGGGCCAACGTCCTGACTTTC
>NA|TRBV6-6|TRBJ1-5|TRBD1
CASSYSDRGRNQPQHF
TGTGCCAGCAGTTACTCCGACAGGGGACGCAATCAGCCCCAGCATTTT
>NA|TRBV19|TRBJ2-7|TRBD1
CASSIGQGREQYF
TGTGCCAGTAGTATCGGACAGGGTCGGGAGCAGTACTTC
>NA|TRBV9|TRBJ1-5|TRBD1
CASSVVGQSKVNQPQHF
TGTGCCAGCAGCGTAGTGGGACAGTCCAAGGTAAATCAGCCCCAGCATTTT
>NA|TRBV7-9|TRBJ2-7|NA
CSSSSLPGQGGVDEQYF
TGTTCCAGCAGCTCCCTCCCTGGACAGGGAGGGGTGGACGAGCAGTACTTC
>NA|TRBV30|TRBJ2-2|NA
CASYTGELFF
TGTGCCTCTTACACCGGGGAGCTGTTTTTT
>NA|TRBV18|TRBJ2-7|TRBD1
CASSSTGGGEQYF
TGTGCCAGCTCATCCACAGGGGGCGGCGAGCAGTACTTC
>NA|TRBV7-6|TRBJ2-1|TRBD2
CASSPAGGLEQFF
TGTGCCAGCAGCCCCGCGGGGGGTCTTGAGCAGTTCTTC
>NA|TRBV7-6|TRBJ2-6|NA
CASSYAGTGANVLTF
TGTGCCAGCAGCTATGCGGGGACTGGGGCCAACGTCCTGACTTTC
>NA|TRBV5-1|TRBJ1-6|NA
CASSLEGEIVGSPLHF
TGCGCCAGCAGCTTGGAGGGGGAGATAGTCGGTTCACCCCTCCACTTT
>NA|TRBV2|TRBJ2-7|TRBD2
CASSAGLAGAGEQYF
TGTGCCAGCAGTGCGGGACTAGCGGGGGCGGGCGAGCAGTACTTC
>NA|TRBV7-2|TRBJ1-2|TRBD1
CASSLRTGEEGYGYTF
TGTGCCAGCAGCTTAAGGACAGGGGAGGAGGGCTATGGCTACACCTTC
>NA|TRBV5-1|TRBJ1-1|TRBD1
CASTFDRGYTEAFF
TGCGCCAGCACCTTCGACAGGGGATACACTGAAGCTTTCTTT
>once|TRBV10-3|TRBJ2-1|TRBD2
CAISESGGAGGPYNEQFF
TGTGCCATCAGTGAGTCCGGGGGAGCGGGGGGGCCCTACAATGAGCAGTTCTTC
>NA|TRBV18|TRBJ1-4|NA
CASSPQLAGHEKLFF
TGTGCCAGCTCACCACAGTTAGCGGGACATGAAAAACTGTTTTTT
>NA|TRBV5-6|TRBJ2-6|NA
CASSQETAPGANVLTF
TGTGCCAGCAGCCAAGAGACAGCCCCTGGGGCCAACGTCCTGACTTTC
>NA|TRBV5-1|TRBJ2-1|NA
CASSLDGGAGLNEQFF
TGCGCCAGCAGCTTGGATGGGGGGGCAGGCCTCAATGAGCAGTTCTTC
>NA|TRBV6-1|TRBJ2-7|NA
CASSQFSYEQYF
TGTGCCAGCAGCCAATTCTCCTACGAGCAGTACTTC
>NA|TRBV6-6|TRBJ2-1|NA
CASLPAGRNEQFF
TGTGCCAGCCTCCCTGCGGGCCGCAATGAGCAGTTCTTC
>few|TRBV7-9|TRBJ1-3|TRBD1
CASSTPSTGVSGNTIYF
TGTGCCAGCAGCACACCCTCGACAGGGGTTTCCGGAAACACCATATATTTT
>few|TRBV5-6|TRBJ2-3|TRBD2
CASSPGGGVTDTQYF
TGTGCCAGCAGCCCGGGCGGGGGGGTAACAGATACGCAGTATTTT
>few|TRBV27|TRBJ1-1|NA
CASSLLVNTEAFF
TGTGCCAGCAGTTTACTCGTGAACACTGAAGCTTTCTTT
>few|TRBV5-1|TRBJ2-4|TRBD1
CASSSDRGRDIQYF
TGCGCCAGCAGCTCGGACAGGGGGAGGGACATTCAGTACTTC
>once|TRBV7-9|TRBJ1-2|TRBD1
CASSRDRGYGYTF
TGTGCCAGCAGCCGGGACAGGGGCTATGGCTACACCTTC
>NA|TRBV7-6|TRBJ2-7|NA
CASSLASGSYEQYF
TGTGCCAGCAGCTTAGCTAGCGGCTCCTACGAGCAGTACTTC
>few|TRBV7-6|TRBJ1-4|NA
CASGMFNEKLFF
TGTGCCAGCGGCATGTTTAATGAAAAACTGTTTTTT
>NA|TRBV11-1|TRBJ2-5|NA
CASSLGLRGETQYF
TGTGCCAGCAGCTTAGGTCTGAGAGGCGAGACCCAGTACTTC
>NA|TRBV5-1|TRBJ1-6|NA
CASSLAQFVSSPLHF
TGCGCCAGCAGCTTGGCACAGTTTGTATCATCACCCCTCCACTTT
>NA|TRBV14|TRBJ1-6|NA
CASSQSRVPLHF
TGTGCCAGCAGCCAGTCGAGGGTACCCCTCCACTTT
>NA|TRBV2|TRBJ2-2|NA
CASSPRGAGELFF
TGTGCCAGCAGCCCCAGGGGAGCCGGGGAGCTGTTTTTT
>few|TRBV28|TRBJ2-5|TRBD1
CASSLSRDRGYQETQYF
TGTGCCAGCAGTTTGTCCCGGGACAGGGGTTACCAAGAGACCCAGTACTTC
>NA|TRBV19|TRBJ1-6|NA
CASSTDKGNSPLHF
TGTGCCAGTAGTACGGACAAGGGGAATTCACCCCTCCACTTT
>few|TRBV6-1|TRBJ1-4|TRBD1
CASSEDVRGPEKLFF
TGTGCCAGCAGTGAAGACGTCAGGGGGCCTGAAAAACTGTTTTTT
>few|TRBV5-8|TRBJ1-5|TRBD1
CASSQRQGPRGPQHF
TGTGCCAGCAGCCAACGACAGGGCCCGCGAGGGCCCCAGCATTTT
>few|TRBV9|TRBJ2-7|NA
CASSEGGDADSYEQYF
TGTGCCAGCAGCGAGGGCGGGGACGCCGACTCCTACGAGCAGTACTTC